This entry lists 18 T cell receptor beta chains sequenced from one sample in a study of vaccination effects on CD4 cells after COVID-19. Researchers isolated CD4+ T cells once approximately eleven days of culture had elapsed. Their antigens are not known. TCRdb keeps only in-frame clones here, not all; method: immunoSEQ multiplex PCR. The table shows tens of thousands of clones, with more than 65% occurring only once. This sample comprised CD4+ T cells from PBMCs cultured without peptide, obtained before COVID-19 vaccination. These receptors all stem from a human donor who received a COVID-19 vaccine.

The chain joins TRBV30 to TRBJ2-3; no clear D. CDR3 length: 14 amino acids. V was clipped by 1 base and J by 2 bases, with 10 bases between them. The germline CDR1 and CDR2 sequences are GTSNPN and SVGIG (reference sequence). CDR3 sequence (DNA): TGTGCCTGGAGTGCATACCTAATCACAGATACGCAGTATTTT. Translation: CAWSAYLITDTQYF.

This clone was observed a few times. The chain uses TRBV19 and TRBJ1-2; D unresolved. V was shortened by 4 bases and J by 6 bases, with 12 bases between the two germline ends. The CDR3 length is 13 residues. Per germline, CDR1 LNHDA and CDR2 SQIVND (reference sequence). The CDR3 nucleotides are TGTGCCAGTAGTAGTGTCCCACGGGATGGCTACACCTTC. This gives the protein CASSSVPRDGYTF.

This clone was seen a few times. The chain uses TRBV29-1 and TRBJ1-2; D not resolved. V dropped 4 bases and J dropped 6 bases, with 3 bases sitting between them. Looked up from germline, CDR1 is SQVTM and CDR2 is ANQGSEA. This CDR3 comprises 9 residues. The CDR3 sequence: CSVADGYTF. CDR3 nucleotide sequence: TGCAGCGTTGCGGATGGCTACACCTTC.

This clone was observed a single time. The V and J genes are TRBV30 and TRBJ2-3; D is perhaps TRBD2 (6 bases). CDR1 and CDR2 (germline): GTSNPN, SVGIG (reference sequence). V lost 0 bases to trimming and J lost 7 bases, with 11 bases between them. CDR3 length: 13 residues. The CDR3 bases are TGTGCCTGGAGTGTAAATCGGGGGAATACGCAGTATTTT. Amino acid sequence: CAWSVNRGNTQYF. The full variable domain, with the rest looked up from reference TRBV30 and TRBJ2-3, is SQTIHQWPATLVQPVGSPLSLECTVEGTSNPNLYWYRQAAGRGLQLLFYSVGIGQISSEVPQNLSASRPQDRQFILSSKKLLLSDSGFYLCAWSVNRGNTQYFGPGTRLTVL.

In nucleotides, the CDR3 is TGCGCCAGCAGCCAAGATTATAACAGGGGCAGCTCCTATAATTCACCCCTCCACTTT. It encodes CASSQDYNRGSSYNSPLHF. The J gene is TRBJ1-6, the V gene TRBV4-3, with 7 bases aligning to TRBD1. Per germline, CDR1 LGHNA and CDR2 YSLEER. The J segment lost 0 bases and the V segment lost 0 bases, leaving 8 bases of the junction unmatched. The length of the CDR3 is 19 residues.

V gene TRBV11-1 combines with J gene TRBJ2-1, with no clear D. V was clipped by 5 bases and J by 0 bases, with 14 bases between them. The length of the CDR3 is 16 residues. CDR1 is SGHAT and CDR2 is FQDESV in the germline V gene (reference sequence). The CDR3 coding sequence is TGTGCCAGCAGCACCCGGACGTCAAGCTCCTACAATGAGCAGTTCTTC. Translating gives CASSTRTSSSYNEQFF.

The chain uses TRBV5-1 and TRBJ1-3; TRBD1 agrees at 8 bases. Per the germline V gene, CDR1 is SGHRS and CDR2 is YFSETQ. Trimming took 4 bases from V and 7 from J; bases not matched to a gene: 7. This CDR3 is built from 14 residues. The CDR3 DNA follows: TGCGCCAGCAGCGAGCAGGGGGCGCAGAACACCATATATTTT. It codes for CASSEQGAQNTIYF.

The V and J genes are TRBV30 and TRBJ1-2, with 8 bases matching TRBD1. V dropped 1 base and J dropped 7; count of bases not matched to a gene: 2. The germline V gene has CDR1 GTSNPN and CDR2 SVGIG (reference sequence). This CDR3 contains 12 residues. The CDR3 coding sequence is TGTGCCTGGAGTGGACAGGGGAGTGGCTACACCTTC. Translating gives CAWSGQGSGYTF.

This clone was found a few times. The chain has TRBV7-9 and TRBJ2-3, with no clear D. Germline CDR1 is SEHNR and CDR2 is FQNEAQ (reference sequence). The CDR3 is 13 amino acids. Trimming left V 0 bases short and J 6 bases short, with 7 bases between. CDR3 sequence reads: CASSLARWDTQYF. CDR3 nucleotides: TGTGCCAGCAGCTTAGCGAGGTGGGATACGCAGTATTTT.

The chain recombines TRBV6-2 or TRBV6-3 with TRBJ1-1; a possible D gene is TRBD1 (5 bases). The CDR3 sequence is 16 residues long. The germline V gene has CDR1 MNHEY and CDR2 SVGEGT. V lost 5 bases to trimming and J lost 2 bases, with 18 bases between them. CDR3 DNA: TGTGCCAGCAGTCAGCCTCCGGGACGGTTAAACACTGAAGCTTTCTTT. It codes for CASSQPPGRLNTEAFF.

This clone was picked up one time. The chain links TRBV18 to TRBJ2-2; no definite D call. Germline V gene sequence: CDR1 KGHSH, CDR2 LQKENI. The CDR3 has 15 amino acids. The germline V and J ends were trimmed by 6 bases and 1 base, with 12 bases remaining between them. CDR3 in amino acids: CASSPSGKNTGELFF. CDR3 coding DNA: TGTGCCAGCTCCCCCTCGGGCAAGAACACCGGGGAGCTGTTTTTT.

In DNA, the CDR3 is TGTGCCAGCTCACCTCTACCGGGACTAGCGGGAGATACGCAGTATTTT. Translation gives CASSPLPGLAGDTQYF. This chain links TRBV18 with TRBJ2-3; 12 bases align to TRBD2. Losses at the gene ends were 3 bases for V and 5 bases for J; bases not matched to a gene: 6. Germline CDR1 and CDR2: KGHSH and LQKENI. The CDR3 contains 16 residues.

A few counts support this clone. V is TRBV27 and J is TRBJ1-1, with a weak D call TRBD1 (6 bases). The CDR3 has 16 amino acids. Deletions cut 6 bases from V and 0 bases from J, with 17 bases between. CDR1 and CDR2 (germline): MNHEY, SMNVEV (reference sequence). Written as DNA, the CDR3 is TGTGCCAGCAGACAGCAACAGGGATCCCTGAACACTGAAGCTTTCTTT. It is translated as CASRQQQGSLNTEAFF.

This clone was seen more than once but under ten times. The CDR3 nucleotides read TGTGCCAGCAGCCGGCCGCGGGAGGGCTCCTACAATGAGCAGTTCTTC. Its translation: CASSRPREGSYNEQFF. The rearrangement uses TRBV3-1 (or the pseudogene TRBV3-2) and TRBJ2-1; the match to TRBD2 covers 9 bases. The V and J ends lost 4 bases and 0 bases, in that order; junction bases with no gene match: 4. The germline CDR1 and CDR2 sequences are LGHDT and YNNKEL (reference sequence). The CDR3 loop spans 16 amino acids.

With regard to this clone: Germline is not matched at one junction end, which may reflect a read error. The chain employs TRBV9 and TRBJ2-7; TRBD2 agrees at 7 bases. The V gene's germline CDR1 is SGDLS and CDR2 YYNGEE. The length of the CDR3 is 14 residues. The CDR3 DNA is TGTGCCAGCAGCCCGGGAGGTGATTCCTCCGAGCAGTACTTC. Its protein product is CASSPGGDSSEQYF.

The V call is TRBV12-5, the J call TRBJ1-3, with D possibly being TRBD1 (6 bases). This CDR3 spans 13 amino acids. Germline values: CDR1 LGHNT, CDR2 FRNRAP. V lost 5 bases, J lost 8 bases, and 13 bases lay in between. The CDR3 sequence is CASGVQQGYTIYF. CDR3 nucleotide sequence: TGTGCTAGTGGTGTCCAACAGGGCTACACCATATATTTT.

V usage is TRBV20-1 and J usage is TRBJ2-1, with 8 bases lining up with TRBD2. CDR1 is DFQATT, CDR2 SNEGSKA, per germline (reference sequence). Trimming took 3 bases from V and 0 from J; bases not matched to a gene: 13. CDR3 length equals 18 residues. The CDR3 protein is CSASAGTSRRSSYNEQFF. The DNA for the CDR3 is TGCAGTGCTAGTGCCGGGACTAGTAGGCGGAGCTCCTACAATGAGCAGTTCTTC.

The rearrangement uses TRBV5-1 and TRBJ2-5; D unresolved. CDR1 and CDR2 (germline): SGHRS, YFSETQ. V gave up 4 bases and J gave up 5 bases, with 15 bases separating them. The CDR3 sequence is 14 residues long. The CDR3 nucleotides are TGCGCCAGCAGCCCGGGTGCCAACTGGGAGACCCAGTACTTC. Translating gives CASSPGANWETQYF.